These T cell receptor beta chains were read from a single sample in a study of T cell responses to AZD1222 COVID-19 vaccine. The table came from immunoSEQ multiplex PCR; TCRdb's copy has only in-frame clones and leaves some out. The repertoire holds 95,000 to 150,000 clones, around 92% seen once, with about 1.1% in the top ten. The source was peripheral blood, collected on day 0 of AZD1222 vaccination. These receptors came from an adult in good health. Each CDR3 is given with its conserved first and last residue. A D gene is named only where the DNA matches it firmly. Clone size, where shown, is once, few, many, or a class for clones that have expanded.

size,V,J,D,length,DNA,CDR3
-,TRBV3-1/TRBV3-2,TRBJ2-7,TRBD2,13,TGTGCCAGCAGCCCGGACCCGGGACTAGCCGAATACTTC,CASSPDPGLAEYF
-,TRBV6-4,TRBJ2-1,TRBD2,15,TGTGCCAGCAGTTCGAGCGGGACTTCCTACAATGAGCAGTTCTTC,CASSSSGTSYNEQFF
few,TRBV27,TRBJ2-7,-,16,TGTGCCAGCAGTTTGGGGCCGGGATCCCTTCTGGACGAGCAGTACTTC,CASSLGPGSLLDEQYF
-,TRBV10-3,TRBJ2-7,TRBD1,12,TGTGCCATCGCGAGGGGGCTCGACGAGCAGTACTTC,CAIARGLDEQYF
-,TRBV12-3/TRBV12-4,TRBJ2-1,-,12,TGTGCCAGCAGTTTAGTCCCCTATGGGCAGTTCTTC,CASSLVPYGQFF
-,TRBV2,TRBJ1-1,-,13,TGTGCCAGCACCACCCAAGGGAACACTGAAGCTTTCTTT,CASTTQGNTEAFF
-,TRBV11-2,TRBJ1-2,-,15,TGTGCCAGCACCCCAGGCAGGGGACGGACGTCGAGGTACACCTTC,CASTPGRGRTSRYTF
-,TRBV18,TRBJ2-3,-,15,TGTGCCAGCTCACCAAACGGGCCGAGCACAGATACGCAGTATTTT,CASSPNGPSTDTQYF
-,TRBV15,TRBJ2-7,-,14,TGTGCCACCAGCGCATTCTCGGGGGTGGGAGAGCAGTACTTC,CATSAFSGVGEQYF
-,TRBV14,TRBJ1-6,TRBD1,15,TGTGCCAGCAGCACGCTTCAGGGGGCCGGCTCACCCCTCCACTTT,CASSTLQGAGSPLHF
-,TRBV10-3,TRBJ1-2,TRBD1,14,TGTGCCATCAGTGAGGAGACAGGGCTTTATGGCTACACCTTC,CAISEETGLYGYTF
-,TRBV30,TRBJ1-6,TRBD1,17,TGTGCCTGGAGTGTACAATTCTGGCAGGGGGAAATTTCACCCCTCCACTTT,CAWSVQFWQGEISPLHF
-,TRBV30,TRBJ1-1,TRBD1,13,TGTGCCTGGCTCGTCAGGGGGCAAACTGAAGCTTTCTTT,CAWLVRGQTEAFF
-,TRBV30,TRBJ1-5,-,14,TGTGCCTGGAGTGTAGGCGCCGGGGGTCAGCCCCAGCATTTT,CAWSVGAGGQPQHF
-,TRBV6-5,TRBJ1-5,TRBD1,15,TGTGCCAGCAGGCCTACAGGGGTCAGCAATCAGCCCCAGCATTTT,CASRPTGVSNQPQHF
-,TRBV5-4,TRBJ2-2,TRBD1,15,TGTGCCAGCAGCGGGGACAGGGTGAACACCGGGGAGCTGTTTTTT,CASSGDRVNTGELFF
-,TRBV6-6,TRBJ2-1,TRBD2,15,TGTGCCAGCAGTTCGATAGCGGGAGGGTACAATGAGCAGTTCTTC,CASSSIAGGYNEQFF
-,TRBV11-2,TRBJ1-2,-,14,TGTGCCAGCAGCCGCGACAGACCAAACTATGGCTACACCTTC,CASSRDRPNYGYTF
-,TRBV4-1,TRBJ2-2,-,15,TGCGCCAGCAGCCAAGAGGCAGGGCTTACCGGGGAGCTGTTTTTT,CASSQEAGLTGELFF
-,TRBV9,TRBJ2-7,TRBD2,14,TGTGCCAGCAGCCCCTCGCTAGCGGGAGTTGAGCAGTACTTC,CASSPSLAGVEQYF
-,TRBV19,TRBJ2-2,-,13,TGTGCCAGTAGTTGGACGGGTCTGAGGGAGCTGTTTTTT,CASSWTGLRELFF
-,TRBV5-1,TRBJ1-6,-,14,TGCGCCAGCAGCGAGGGATTTACTAATTCACCCCTCCACTTT,CASSEGFTNSPLHF
once,TRBV5-6,TRBJ1-1,-,15,TGTGCCAGCAGCGGTGGCGGGGGGCAGAACACTGAAGCTTTCTTT,CASSGGGGQNTEAFF
-,TRBV2,TRBJ2-4,TRBD2,17,TGTGCCAGCAGTGATGGGCTAGCGGGGTTGGCCAAAAACATTCAGTACTTC,CASSDGLAGLAKNIQYF
-,TRBV28,TRBJ2-7,-,14,TGTGCCAGCAGTTTACCCCACCAGGGGTACGAGCAGTACTTC,CASSLPHQGYEQYF
-,TRBV23-1,TRBJ2-5,-,19,TGCGCCAGCAGTCAACCCGCAGGGCTGACTAGGCTTCTCCAAGAGACCCAGTACTTC,CASSQPAGLTRLLQETQYF
-,TRBV28,TRBJ2-3,-,16,TGTGCCAGCACCACCCCCCGGGGCTCGGGCACAGATACGCAGTATTTT,CASTTPRGSGTDTQYF